These T cell receptor beta chains were read from a single sample in a study of spatial heterogeneity in lung cancer. A single record per CDR3 protein comes from TCRdb applying MiXCR to the 5' RACE reads. The repertoire consists of under 6,000 distinct CDR3 sequences, with approximately 28% occurring once and the leading ten covering 35% to 45%. This specimen was PBMCs, taken at surgery. The receptor source for this set is a male donor with early-stage non-small cell lung cancer. CDR3s include the opening cysteine and the closing phenylalanine or tryptophan. Fields, in order: D gene, V gene, clone size, J gene, CDR3 DNA, CDR3 protein. A D gene is named only where the DNA matches it firmly. The listing skips clone size in some rows; elsewhere it reads once, few, many or a size class.

-	TRBV9	medium-sized	TRBJ1-4	TGTGCCAGCAGTTACCAACAGGGCGGTGAAAAACTGTTTTTT	CASSYQQGGEKLFF
TRBD1	TRBV29-1	-	TRBJ2-5	TGCAGCGTCCCCGGACCGGGACAGTGGACCCAGTACTTC	CSVPGPGQWTQYF
-	TRBV7-6	-	TRBJ2-5	TGTGCCAGCAGCTTTGGTACCAACCAAGAGACCCAGTACTTC	CASSFGTNQETQYF
-	TRBV9	few	TRBJ2-1	TGTGCCAGCAGCGTAGGGTGGGGGGACAATGAGCAGTTCTTC	CASSVGWGDNEQFF
-	TRBV4-1	few	TRBJ1-1	TGCGCCAGCAGCCAAGTTGACGCCTTCCAAGCTTTCTTT	CASSQVDAFQAFF
-	TRBV28	-	TRBJ2-5	TGTGCCAGCAGTTTGAACAGGGCCCTCCAAGAGACCCAGTACTTC	CASSLNRALQETQYF
-	TRBV5-1	medium-sized	TRBJ2-2	TGCGCCAGCAGCGCGGGACGGCCGAACACCGGGGAGCTGTTTTTT	CASSAGRPNTGELFF
TRBD1	TRBV9	medium-sized	TRBJ1-4	TGTGCCAGCAGCGTAAAGGGGGCGAGAAATGAAAAACTGTTTTTT	CASSVKGARNEKLFF
-	TRBV12-2	-	TRBJ1-1	TGTGCAAGTCGCATTAGCAGGGAATGGACTGAAGCTTTCTTT	CASRISREWTEAFF
TRBD1	TRBV10-3	medium-sized	TRBJ2-7	TGTGCCATCATGGGGACAGGGGCTATTTCCTACGAGCAGTACTTC	CAIMGTGAISYEQYF
-	TRBV2	few	TRBJ2-7	TGTGCCAGCAGTGGCATCGGGACTGCGGGGATGAACGAGCAGTACTTC	CASSGIGTAGMNEQYF
-	TRBV18	-	TRBJ1-3	TGTGCCAGCTCACCGTCGGGGAGCTCTGGAAACACCATATATTTT	CASSPSGSSGNTIYF
TRBD2	TRBV10-3	-	TRBJ2-5	TGTGCCATCAGTGAGTCGGTCGGGATAGCGGGGGCACAAGAGACCCAGTACTTC	CAISESVGIAGAQETQYF
-	TRBV7-8	-	TRBJ2-2	TGTGCCAGCAGCTTAGCGTACCCCCCCGGGGAGCTGTTTTTT	CASSLAYPPGELFF
-	TRBV10-3	medium-sized	TRBJ2-2	TGTGCCATCAGAATTCGGACCCTGGGCACCGGGGAGCTGTTTTTT	CAIRIRTLGTGELFF
-	TRBV20-1	-	TRBJ2-3	TGCAGTGCCCCGAAACCGGGACTTCCCACAGATACGCAGTATTTT	CSAPKPGLPTDTQYF
TRBD1	TRBV19	medium-sized	TRBJ1-2	TGTGCCAGCGGATCAACCAGGGACAGCTATGGCTACACCTTC	CASGSTRDSYGYTF
-	TRBV9	medium-sized	TRBJ2-1	TGTGCCAGCAGCGTAGGCGGGGAATGGGGTGAGCAGTTCTTC	CASSVGGEWGEQFF
TRBD1	TRBV7-9	few	TRBJ1-5	TGTGCCAGCAGCTCCGGGACAGGGGGTCCTCAGCCCCAGCATTTT	CASSSGTGGPQPQHF
-	TRBV5-6	-	TRBJ2-7	TGTGCCAGCAGCCTGCCGGGACCCTACGAGCAGTACTTC	CASSLPGPYEQYF
-	TRBV28	many	TRBJ1-2	TGTGCCAGCAGTCGACTAGGCTATGGCTACACCTTC	CASSRLGYGYTF
-	TRBV14	-	TRBJ1-1	TGTGCCAGCAGCCAAGCTAGGGAGTCCACTGAAGCTTTCTTT	CASSQARESTEAFF
-	TRBV6-5	few	TRBJ1-3	TGTGCCAGCAACTCAGGGGCTGGAAACACCATATATTTT	CASNSGAGNTIYF
-	TRBV6-2/TRBV6-3	many	TRBJ2-7	TGTGCCAGCAGTTCGGGCCCCCGGAGCTACGAGCAGTACTTC	CASSSGPRSYEQYF